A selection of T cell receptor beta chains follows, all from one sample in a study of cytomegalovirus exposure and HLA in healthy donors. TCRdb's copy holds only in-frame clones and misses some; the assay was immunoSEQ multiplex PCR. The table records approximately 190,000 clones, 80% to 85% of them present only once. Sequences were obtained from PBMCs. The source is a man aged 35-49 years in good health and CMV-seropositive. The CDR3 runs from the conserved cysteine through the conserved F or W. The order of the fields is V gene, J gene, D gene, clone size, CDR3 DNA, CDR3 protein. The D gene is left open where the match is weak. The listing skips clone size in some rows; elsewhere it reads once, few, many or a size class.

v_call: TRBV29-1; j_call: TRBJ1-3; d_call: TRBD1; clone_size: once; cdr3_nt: TGCAGCGCAGCCAGGGGGCGAACCGGAAACACCATATATTTT; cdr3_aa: CSAARGRTGNTIYF
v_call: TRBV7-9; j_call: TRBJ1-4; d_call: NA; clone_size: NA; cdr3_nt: TGTGCCAGCAGCCCGGGGACTTCCTGGCGAATGATTAATGAAAAACTGTTTTTT; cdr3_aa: CASSPGTSWRMINEKLFF
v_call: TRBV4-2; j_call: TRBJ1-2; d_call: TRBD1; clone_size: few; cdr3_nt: TGTGCCAGCAGCTTGACAGGGGGCGCACTTGGCTACACCTTC; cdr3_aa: CASSLTGGALGYTF
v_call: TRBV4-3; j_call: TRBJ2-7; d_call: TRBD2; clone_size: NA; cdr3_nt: TGCGCCAGCAGCCCGGGAGGGGGCTACGAGCAGTACTTC; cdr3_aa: CASSPGGGYEQYF
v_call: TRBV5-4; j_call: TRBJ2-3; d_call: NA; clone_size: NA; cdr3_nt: TGTGCCAGCAGCGATGGGACATACACAGATACGCAGTATTTT; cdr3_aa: CASSDGTYTDTQYF
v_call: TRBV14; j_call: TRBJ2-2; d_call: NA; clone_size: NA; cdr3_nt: TGTGCCAGCAGCCGGCCTGATAAGGCGGCCGGGGAGCTGTTTTTT; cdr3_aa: CASSRPDKAAGELFF
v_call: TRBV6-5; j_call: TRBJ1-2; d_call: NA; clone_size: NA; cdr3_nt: TGTGCCAGCAGTTACGGCAGGTTGAACTATGGCTACACCTTC; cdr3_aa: CASSYGRLNYGYTF
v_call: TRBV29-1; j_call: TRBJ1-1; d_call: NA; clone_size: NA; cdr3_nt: TGCAGCGTTATGACAGGCATGAACACTGAAGCTTTCTTT; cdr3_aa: CSVMTGMNTEAFF
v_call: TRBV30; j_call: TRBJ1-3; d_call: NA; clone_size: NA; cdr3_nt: TGTGCCTGGAGTGTAACTACCGGAAACACCATATATTTT; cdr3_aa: CAWSVTTGNTIYF
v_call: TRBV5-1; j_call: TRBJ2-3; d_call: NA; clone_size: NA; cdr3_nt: TGCGCCAGCAGCACCAACAGGGTTCGCACAGATACGCAGTATTTT; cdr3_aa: CASSTNRVRTDTQYF
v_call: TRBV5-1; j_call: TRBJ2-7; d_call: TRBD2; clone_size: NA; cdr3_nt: TGCGCCAGCAGCTCTACAGGACTAGCGGGGGGTAGCAACGAGCAGTACTTC; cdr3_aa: CASSSTGLAGGSNEQYF
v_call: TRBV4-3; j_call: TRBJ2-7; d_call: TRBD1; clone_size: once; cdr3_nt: TGCGCCAGCAGCCAAGGCAGGGGGCTGGACGAGCAGTACTTC; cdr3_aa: CASSQGRGLDEQYF
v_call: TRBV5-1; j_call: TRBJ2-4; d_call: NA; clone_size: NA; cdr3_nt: TGCGCCAGCAGCTTACTAGCCAAAAACATTCAGTACTTC; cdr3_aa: CASSLLAKNIQYF
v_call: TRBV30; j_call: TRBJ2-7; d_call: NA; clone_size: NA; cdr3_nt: TGTGCCTGGAGTGTACAGGGCGGTTACGAGCAGTACTTC; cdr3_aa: CAWSVQGGYEQYF
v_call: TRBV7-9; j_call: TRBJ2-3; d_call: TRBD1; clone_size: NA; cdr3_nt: TGTGCCAGCTACTTGGGGGACAGGTTTCGAGATACGCAGTATTTT; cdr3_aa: CASYLGDRFRDTQYF
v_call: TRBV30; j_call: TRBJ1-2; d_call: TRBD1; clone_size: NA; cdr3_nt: TGTGCCTGGAACGGACAGGGCACTTGCGCCTTC; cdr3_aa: CAWNGQGTCAF
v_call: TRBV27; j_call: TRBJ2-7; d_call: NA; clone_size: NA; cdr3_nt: TGTGCCAGCAGTTTACCGTCCTACGAGCAGTACTTC; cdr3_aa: CASSLPSYEQYF
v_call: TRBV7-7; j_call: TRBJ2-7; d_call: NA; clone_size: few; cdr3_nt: TGTGCTAGCAGCCCAGAACCCATCGCGGGGACAGCAAACTACGAGCAGTACTTC; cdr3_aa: CASSPEPIAGTANYEQYF
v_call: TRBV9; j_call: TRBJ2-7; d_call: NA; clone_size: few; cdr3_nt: TGTGCCAGCAGCGTAGGTCTACTCTACGAGCAGTACTTC; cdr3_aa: CASSVGLLYEQYF
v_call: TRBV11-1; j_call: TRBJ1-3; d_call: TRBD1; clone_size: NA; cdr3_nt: TGTGCCAGCAGCCTGACAGGGGTTGGAAACACCATATATTTT; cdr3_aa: CASSLTGVGNTIYF
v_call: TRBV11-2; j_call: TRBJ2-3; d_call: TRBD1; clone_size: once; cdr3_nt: TGTGCCAGCAGCCTCGGGACAGGGAAGGCAGATACGCAGTATTTT; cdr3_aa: CASSLGTGKADTQYF
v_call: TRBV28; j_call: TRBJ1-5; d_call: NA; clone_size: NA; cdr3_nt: TGTGCCAGCAGTGAGGGCCCAACATATCAGCCCCAGCATTTT; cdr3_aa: CASSEGPTYQPQHF
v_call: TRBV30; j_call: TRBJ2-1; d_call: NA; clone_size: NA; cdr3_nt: TGTGCCTGGAGTGCGGTGGTCGATGAGCAGTTCTTC; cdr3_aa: CAWSAVVDEQFF
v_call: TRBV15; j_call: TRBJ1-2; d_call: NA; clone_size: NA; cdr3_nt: TGTGCCACCAGCAGAGATAGGGGGAATAGCGGCTACACCTTC; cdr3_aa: CATSRDRGNSGYTF
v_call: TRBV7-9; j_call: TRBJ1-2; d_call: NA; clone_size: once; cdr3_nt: TGTGCCAGCAGCTTAGCCCCGGGATCAGCTGGCTACACCTTC; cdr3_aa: CASSLAPGSAGYTF
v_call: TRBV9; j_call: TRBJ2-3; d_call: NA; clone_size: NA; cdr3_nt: TGTGCCAGCAGCGCGAGGGGGACACTCGATACGCAGTATTTT; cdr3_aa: CASSARGTLDTQYF
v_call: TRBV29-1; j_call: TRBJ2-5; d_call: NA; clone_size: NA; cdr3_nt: TGCAGCGTTTACAGGGTTGCAGAGACCCAGTACTTC; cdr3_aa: CSVYRVAETQYF
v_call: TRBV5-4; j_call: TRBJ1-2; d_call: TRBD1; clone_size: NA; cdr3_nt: TGTGCCAGCAGCTTGGGTGGGACAGCGTTTAACTATGGCTACACCTTC; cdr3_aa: CASSLGGTAFNYGYTF
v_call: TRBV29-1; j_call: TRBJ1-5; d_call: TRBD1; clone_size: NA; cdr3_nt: TGCAGCGTTGAAGAGAAGCGACAGGGGCAACAGCCCCAGCATTTT; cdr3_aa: CSVEEKRQGQQPQHF
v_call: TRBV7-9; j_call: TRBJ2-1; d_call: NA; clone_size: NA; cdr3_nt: TGTGCCAGCAGCTTAGTTGCTAGCGACAATGAGCAGTTCTTC; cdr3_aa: CASSLVASDNEQFF
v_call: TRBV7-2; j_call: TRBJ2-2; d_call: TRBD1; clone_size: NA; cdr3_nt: TGTGCCAGCAGCTCGACAGGGAGTAGTGCCGGGGAGCTGTTTTTT; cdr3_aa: CASSSTGSSAGELFF
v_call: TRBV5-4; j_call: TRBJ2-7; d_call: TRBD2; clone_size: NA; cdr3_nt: TGTGCCAGTAGTACTAGCGGGGGGGCCCACGAGCAGTACTTC; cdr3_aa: CASSTSGGAHEQYF
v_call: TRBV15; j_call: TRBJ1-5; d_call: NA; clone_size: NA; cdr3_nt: TGTGCCACCAGCTCCGACACCAATCAGCCCCAGCATTTT; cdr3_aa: CATSSDTNQPQHF
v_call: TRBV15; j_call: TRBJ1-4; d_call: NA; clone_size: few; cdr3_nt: TGTGCCACCAGCAGACATAAACCAGGGTTGGCTGAAAAACTGTTTTTT; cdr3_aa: CATSRHKPGLAEKLFF
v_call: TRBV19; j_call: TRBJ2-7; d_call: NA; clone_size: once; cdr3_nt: TGTGCCAGTAGTCGACGGGACACGAGCTACGAGCAGTACTTC; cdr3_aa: CASSRRDTSYEQYF
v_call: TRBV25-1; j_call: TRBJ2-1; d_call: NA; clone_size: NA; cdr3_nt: TGTGCCAGCAGTGACCTCAGGGCAGGCGATGAGCAGTTCTTC; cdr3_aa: CASSDLRAGDEQFF
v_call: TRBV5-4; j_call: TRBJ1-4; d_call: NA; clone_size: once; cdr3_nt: TGTGCCAGCAGCATCAGGGAGGGCGCTAATGAAAAACTGTTTTTT; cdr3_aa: CASSIREGANEKLFF
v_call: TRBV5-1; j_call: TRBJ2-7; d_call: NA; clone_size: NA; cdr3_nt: TGCGCCAGCAGCCTATCAAATCCGGGCTACGAGCAGTACTTC; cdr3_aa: CASSLSNPGYEQYF
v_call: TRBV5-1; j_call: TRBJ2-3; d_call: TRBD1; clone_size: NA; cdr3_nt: TGCGCCAGCAGCTCGCCGACAGGGTTCACAGATACGCAGTATTTT; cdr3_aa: CASSSPTGFTDTQYF
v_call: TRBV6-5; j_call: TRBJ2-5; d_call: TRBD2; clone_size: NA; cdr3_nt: TGTGCCAGCAGTTACTCGGCGGGGGGACTTTTGGAGACCCAGTACTTC; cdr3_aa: CASSYSAGGLLETQYF
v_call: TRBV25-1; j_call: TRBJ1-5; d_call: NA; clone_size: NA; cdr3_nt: TGTGCCAGCAGTGAATATGGGACTGAAAGCAATCAGCCCCAGCATTTT; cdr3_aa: CASSEYGTESNQPQHF
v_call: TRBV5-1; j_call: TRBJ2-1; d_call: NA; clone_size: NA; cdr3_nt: TGCGCCATCCGGGGGGCCCATGAGCAGTTCTTC; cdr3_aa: CAIRGAHEQFF
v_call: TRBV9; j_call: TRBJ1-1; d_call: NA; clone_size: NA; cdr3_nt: TGTGCCAGCAGCGTAGCTCGAGTAAGCACTGAAGCTTTCTTT; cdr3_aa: CASSVARVSTEAFF
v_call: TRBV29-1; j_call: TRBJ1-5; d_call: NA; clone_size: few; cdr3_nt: TGCAGCGTTGAGGCCAACAGGGCCCTAAATTATCAGCCCCAGCATTTT; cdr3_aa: CSVEANRALNYQPQHF
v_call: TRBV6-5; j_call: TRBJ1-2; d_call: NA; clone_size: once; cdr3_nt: TGTGCCAGCGGCAGGGGCCATTATGGCTACACCTTC; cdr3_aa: CASGRGHYGYTF